Listed here are 17 T cell receptor beta chains from one sample, sequenced in a study of CD8 T cells in ankylosing spondylitis (dated by TCRdb to about 2017). Broader findings and caveats from the paper: Blood from ankylosing spondylitis patients appeared to be characterized by a TCR beta motif composed of roughly eight highly homologous amino acid variants.

No cognate antigen is known for these TCRs. Library creation used 5' RACE. The sample was run on an Illumina HiSeq 2500. TCRdb redid the processing of the public reads, applying fastp at Q25 and MiXCR, and retained in-frame beta chains. Under each unique CDR3 protein, matching rows form one entry showing the most common genes and DNA. The sample table lists 200,000 to 250,000 distinct CDR3 sequences, 6% to 8.5% of them with a count of one. The ten largest clonotypes hold approximately 15% of the sample. What was sequenced was blood, either unsorted or a sorted T cell fraction (not recorded which). Receptor source: a male donor with ankylosing spondylitis.

The sample holds a few counts of this clonotype. At one of its ends the junction is not consistent with the germline gene, which may arise from a read error. The chain joins TRBV7-7 to TRBJ2-5; TRBD2 matches 12 bases. CDR1 is SSHAT and CDR2 is FNYEAQ in the germline V gene (reference sequence). The CDR3 is made up of 18 amino acids. The CDR3 is CASSLGGGLAGHQETQYF. The CDR3 DNA sequence: TGTGCTAGCAGCTTAGGTGGAGGACTAGCGGGGCACCAAGAGACCCAGTACTTC. The whole variable domain, remainder taken from reference TRBV7-7 and TRBJ2-5, is GAGVSQSPRYKVTKRGQDVTLRCDPISSHATLYWYQQALGQGPEFLTYFNYEAQPDKSGLPSDRFSAERPEGSISTLTIQRTEQRDSAMYRCASSLGGGLAGHQETQYFGPGTRLLVL.

This clonotype occurred many times. The chain links TRBV27 to TRBJ1-2; no clear D gene. V lost 5 bases, J lost 0 bases, and 7 bases lay in between. The CDR3 has 13 amino acids. Germline-derived CDR1 and CDR2 are MNHEY and SMNVEV (reference sequence). The CDR3 loop is CASSLRSNYGYTF. Here the CDR3 DNA reads TGTGCCAGCAGTCTCCGGTCTAACTATGGCTACACCTTC.

There are many counts of this clonotype. The V call is TRBV10-3, the J call TRBJ2-5; D might be TRBD2 (6 bases). There are 17 residues in the CDR3. Germline assignment: CDR1 ENHRY and CDR2 SYGVKD. V gave up 0 bases and J gave up 3 bases, with 17 bases separating them. CDR3 sequence: CAISESYGSSGEETQYF. As DNA, the CDR3 is TGTGCCATCAGTGAGTCGTACGGCAGTAGCGGAGAAGAGACCCAGTACTTC.

The V gene is TRBV6-5, the J gene TRBJ2-7; 7 nucleotides line up with TRBD2. CDR3 length: 15 amino acids. Germline lookup yields CDR1 MNHEY and CDR2 SVGAGI. The trim removed 2 bases at V and 5 bases at J, leaving 9 bases unmatched. In nucleotides, the CDR3 is TGTGCCAGCAGTTACAGGGAGGGAACTCGAAACGAGCAGTACTTC. Protein product: CASSYREGTRNEQYF.

This clonotype was picked up many times. The gene calls are TRBV4-1 and TRBJ2-7; TRBD1 matches at 10 bases. CDR1 and CDR2 from the germline V gene are MGHRA and YSYEKL. The CDR3 extends over 15 amino acids. V trimming: 4 bases; J trimming: 2 bases; junction bases outside the gene matches: 5. The CDR3 bases are TGCGCCAGCAGCCTAGGGACAGGGGAAACCTACGAGCAGTACTTC. As protein: CASSLGTGETYEQYF.

This clonotype was seen ten or more times. This sequence joins TRBV28 and TRBJ2-1; D tentatively reads TRBD1 or TRBD2 (5 bases each). The V end was cut by 2 bases, the J end by 12 bases, with 11 bases between. The CDR3 runs to 12 residues. The germline gives CDR1 MDHEN, CDR2 SYDVKM. CDR3 DNA: TGTGCCAGCAGTTTAGGGGGTAGAGGGCAGTTCTTC. Encoded protein: CASSLGGRGQFF.

The sample holds a few counts of this clonotype. This sequence joins TRBV19 and TRBJ2-1, with D unclear. Germline-derived CDR1 and CDR2 are LNHDA and SQIVND (reference sequence). The CDR3 is 17 residues long. Trimming removed 0 bases at V and 6 bases at J, with 18 bases between. The CDR3 sequence is CASSIDRRVSYVNEQFF. The CDR3 DNA follows: TGTGCCAGTAGTATAGATAGGAGAGTCTCTTATGTCAATGAGCAGTTCTTC. The complete variable domain, with remaining parts taken from reference TRBV19 and TRBJ2-1, reads DGGITQSPKYLFRKEGQNVTLSCEQNLNHDAMYWYRQDPGQGLRLIYYSQIVNDFQKGDIAEGYSVSREKKESFPLTVTSAQKNPTAFYLCASSIDRRVSYVNEQFFGPGTRLTVL.

This clonotype was detected many times. The chain employs TRBV6-5 and TRBJ2-1, with D perhaps matching TRBD2 (6 bases). Trimming pared 1 base from V and 6 bases from J, leaving 13 bases between. The CDR3 loop spans 15 amino acids. From germline, CDR1 is MNHEY and CDR2 SVGAGI. CDR3 in amino acids: CASSYLAEGLNEQFF. Here the CDR3 DNA reads TGTGCCAGCAGTTACTTGGCGGAGGGCCTCAATGAGCAGTTCTTC.

The chain employs TRBV20-1 and TRBJ2-3; 10 bases fit TRBD2. The germline gives CDR1 DFQATT, CDR2 SNEGSKA (reference sequence). The CDR3 is made up of 16 amino acids. J gave up 6 bases and V 6 bases, and 15 bases lay outside the gene matches. CDR3 sequence (DNA): TGCAGTGCGAAAGGGGTAGCGGGAGGCCATTGGGATACGCAGTATTTT. It translates to CSAKGVAGGHWDTQYF.

V is TRBV30 and J is TRBJ2-3, with 10 bases identical to TRBD1. Germline V CDR1 and CDR2: GTSNPN, SVGIG (reference sequence). Trimming removed 5 bases from V and 7 bases from J; junction bases left unmatched: 9. CDR3 length: 14 amino acids. DNA for the CDR3: TGTGCCTGGGTATCGGGGACAGGGGATTATACGCAGTATTTT. The encoded protein is CAWVSGTGDYTQYF.

V gene TRBV5-5 combines with J gene TRBJ2-7, with D unresolved. Germline-derived CDR1 and CDR2 are SGHKS and YYEKEE (reference sequence). The CDR3 covers 14 residues. Trimming removed 1 base from V and 2 bases from J, with 10 bases in between. The CDR3 coding sequence is TGTGCCAGCAGCTTGCCACGGAAAACCTACGAGCAGTACTTC. This sequence encodes CASSLPRKTYEQYF.

This clonotype was found many times. This rearrangement joins TRBV4-1 to TRBJ1-2; D may be TRBD1 (6 bases). The CDR3 has 13 amino acids. Per germline, CDR1 MGHRA and CDR2 YSYEKL. V shed 2 bases and J shed 5 bases, with 9 bases lying between them. The CDR3 region is CASSQHRDYGYTF. In DNA form, the CDR3 reads TGCGCCAGCAGCCAACACAGGGATTATGGCTACACCTTC.

This clonotype was detected ten times or more. V is TRBV27 and J is TRBJ2-7; D uncertain. This CDR3 is built from 13 residues. V was trimmed by 9 bases and J by 2 bases, leaving 14 bases between them. The germline V gene encodes CDR1 MNHEY and CDR2 SMNVEV (reference sequence). This CDR3 reads CASSPIGTYEQYF. CDR3 bases: TGTGCCAGTAGCCCAATAGGAACCTACGAGCAGTACTTC.

In its sample, this clonotype was seen many times. The genes are TRBV6-2 or TRBV6-3 and TRBJ2-7; perhaps D is TRBD1 or TRBD2 (5 bases each). The CDR3 contains 16 residues. Trimming left V 5 bases short and J 4 bases short, with 21 bases between. Germline loops: CDR1 MNHEY, CDR2 SVGEGT. The CDR3, as DNA: TGTGCCAGCAGTCTCCCCGGGACCCTCCAAGGATACGAGCAGTACTTC. Translation: CASSLPGTLQGYEQYF.

This chain joins TRBV29-1 and TRBJ2-7; D is ambiguous. Between the trimmed V and J ends, which lost 2 bases and 0 bases, there was a span of 8 bases. The CDR3 contains 13 residues. The germline V gene encodes CDR1 SQVTM and CDR2 ANQGSEA. CDR3 DNA: TGCAGCGTTGAATTGTCAGGCTCCTACGAGCAGTACTTC. It is translated as CSVELSGSYEQYF.

V and J are TRBV13 and TRBJ1-1, with 8 nucleotides matching TRBD1. This CDR3 comprises 14 residues. The germline V gene encodes CDR1 PRHDT and CDR2 FYEKMQ (reference sequence). J lost 3 bases, V lost 0 bases, and 0 bases had no gene match. In DNA, the CDR3 is TGTGCCAGCAGCTTAGGGGACAGGGACACTGAAGCTTTCTTT. Residues: CASSLGDRDTEAFF. The entire variable domain, with the rest obtained from reference TRBV13 and TRBJ1-1, is as follows: AAGVIQSPRHLIKEKRETATLKCYPIPRHDTVYWYQQGPGQDPQFLISFYEKMQSDKGSIPDRFSAQQFSDYHSELNMSSLELGDSALYFCASSLGDRDTEAFFGQGTRLTVV.

This clonotype was counted ten times or more. J is TRBJ1-5 and V is TRBV19; no firm D call. Trimming took 3 bases from V and 2 from J, leaving 11 bases between them. Germline values: CDR1 LNHDA, CDR2 SQIVND (reference sequence). The CDR3 length is 15 residues. The CDR3 DNA reads TGTGCCAGTAGTATTTGGGGAGGAGGCAATCAGCCCCAGCATTTT. As protein: CASSIWGGGNQPQHF.